The present TCR beta chain was sequenced within a study of neurological immune-mediated disorders. Findings of the study overall: On phylogenetic grouping, the repertoires of 18 of 34 multiple sclerosis patients fell within one related-CDR3 cluster, constituting a possible signature.

This clonotype was seen more than once but under ten times. Its matching antigen is unknown. TCRdb itself ran the 5' RACE reads through MiXCR, one entry per CDR3 protein. Of 50,000 to 70,000 distinct CDR3 sequences in the sample, roughly 4.5% are singletons; the top ten hold 5.5% to 8%. Germline CDR1 is SQVTM and CDR2 is ANQGSEA. The CDR3 has 12 residues. V was cut by 6 bases and J by 2 bases, with 10 bases left in between. 2 million unsorted PBMCs were stored in RNAlater at -80 °C before RNA extraction. The clonotype originates from a man aged 25-45 years with multiple sclerosis. Material: PBMCs. V gene TRBV29-1 combines with J gene TRBJ1-1, with D maybe TRBD1 (6 bases). Written as DNA, the CDR3 is TGCAGCGTAAGGGGGTTCAACACTGAAGCTTTCTTT. It specifies CSVRGFNTEAFF.